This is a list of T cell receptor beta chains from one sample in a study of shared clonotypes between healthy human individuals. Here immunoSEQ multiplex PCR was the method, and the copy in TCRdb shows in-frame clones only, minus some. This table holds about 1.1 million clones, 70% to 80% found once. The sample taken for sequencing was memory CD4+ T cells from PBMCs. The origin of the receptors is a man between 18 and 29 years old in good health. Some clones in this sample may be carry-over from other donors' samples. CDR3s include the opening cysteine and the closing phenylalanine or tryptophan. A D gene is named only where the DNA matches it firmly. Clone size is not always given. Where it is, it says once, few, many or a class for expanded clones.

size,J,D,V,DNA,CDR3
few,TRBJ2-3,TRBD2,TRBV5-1,TGCGCCAGCAGCTTGGGACTAGCGGGAGGGTATGATACGCAGTATTTT,CASSLGLAGGYDTQYF
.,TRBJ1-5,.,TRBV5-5,TGTGCCAGCAGCGCCCTCAGGGACCAGCCCCAGCATTTT,CASSALRDQPQHF
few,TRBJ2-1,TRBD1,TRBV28,TGTGCCAGCAGCCGATTCGGGACAGTAAACAATGAGCAGTTCTTC,CASSRFGTVNNEQFF
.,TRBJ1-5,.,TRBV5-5,TGTGCCAGCAGCTTGGCAGGGAACAATCAGCCCCAGCATTTT,CASSLAGNNQPQHF
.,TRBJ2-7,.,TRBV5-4,TGTGCCAGCAGCCGGACTCTGACTACGGGCGAGCAGTACTTC,CASSRTLTTGEQYF
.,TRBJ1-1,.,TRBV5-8,TGTGCCAGCTTCAGGGACGAGGGCACTGAAGCTTTCTTT,CASFRDEGTEAFF
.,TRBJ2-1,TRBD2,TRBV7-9,TGTGCCAGCAGCCCCATAGCGGGATCCAATGAGCAGTTCTTC,CASSPIAGSNEQFF
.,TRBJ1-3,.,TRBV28,TGTGCCAGCAGTTTATATTTTGAGAGCTCTGGAAACACCATATATTTT,CASSLYFESSGNTIYF
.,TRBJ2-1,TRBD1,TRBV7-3,TGTGCCAGCAGCTTAGGACAGGTCGATGAGCAGTTCTTC,CASSLGQVDEQFF
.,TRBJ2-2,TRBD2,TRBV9,TGTGCCAGCAGCGTAGGCGGGAGTCAGACCGGGGAGCTGTTTTTT,CASSVGGSQTGELFF
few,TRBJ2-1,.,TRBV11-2,TGTGCCAGCAGCTCCGGGACAGAGCAGTTCTTC,CASSSGTEQFF
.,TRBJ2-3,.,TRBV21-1,TGTGCCAGTAACAGGGATGATACGCAGTATTTT,CASNRDDTQYF
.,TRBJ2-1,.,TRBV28,TGTGCCAGCAGCCAGTCCTGGGATGAGCAGTTCTTC,CASSQSWDEQFF
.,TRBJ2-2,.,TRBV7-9,TGTGCCAGCAGCACTCTCCCGACCGGTAGCCCCGGGGCCGGGGAGCTGTTTTTT,CASSTLPTGSPGAGELFF
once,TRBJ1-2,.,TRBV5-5,TGTGCCAGCAGCCCCGCGGCAGCTCTCCCTAACTATGGCTACACCTTC,CASSPAAALPNYGYTF
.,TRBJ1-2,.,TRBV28,TGTGCCAGCAGTTCATCGGGGGCGCGGCATGGCTACACCTTC,CASSSSGARHGYTF
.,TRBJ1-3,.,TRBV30,TGTGCCTACCAATGGGGGGTAGGGGGAAACACCATATATTTT,CAYQWGVGGNTIYF